This T cell receptor beta chain was identified during a study of monozygotic twins with inflammatory bowel disease. TCRdb re-called the 5' RACE reads, yielding one record per CDR3 amino acid sequence without DNA. Its table records around 150,000 distinct CDR3 sequences. The template was total RNA from whole blood, with no T cell sorting. The germline V gene has CDR1 LNHDA and CDR2 SQIVND (reference sequence). This CDR3 has 16 amino acids. V and J are TRBV19 and TRBJ2-1; the TRBD1 assignment by TCRdb is unverifiable without DNA. This TCR derives from a human donor with ulcerative colitis or Crohn's disease, or a healthy co-twin of an affected twin (not recorded which). Source material: blood. This CDR3 reads CASSTKGRGFPNEQFF.